This T cell receptor beta chain came from a study of tissue T cells after allogeneic stem cell transplantation. Concerning this clone: Its cognate antigen is unknown. Here the gene names and germline are mouse. Coverage ceases 1 residue before the CDR3 finishes, and the germline J gene fills in the end.

This sample's time point: mouse harvest day 14 after allogeneic transplant. Each mouse received 10^7 T-cell-depleted marrow cells plus 10^6 splenic CD5+ T cells by tail vein. B6 (H2b) cells into BALB/c (H2d) mice; tissues taken at day 7 or 14. V was shortened by 3 bases and J by 0 bases, with 5 bases between the two germline ends. In germline, CDR1 is SNHLY, CDR2 FYNGKV (reference sequence). The CDR3 has 13 residues. This table comes from immunoSEQ multiplex PCR, and its TCRdb copy is limited to in-frame clones, with some not included. The sample includes about 7,700 clones, 35% to 40% of them seen just once. Regarding the study as a whole: Few T cell clones were shared across patients, but motif clusters showed tissue-specific shared signatures. Which tissue TCRs were alloreactive or antigen-specific was not determined. Some clones might be persisting host cells.

Sample: skin. The TCR comes from a female BALB/c mouse given C57BL/6 T cells with graft-versus-host disease after an allogeneic hematopoietic cell transplant. The rearrangement uses TRBV3 and TRBJ1-1; D unresolved. The CDR3 bases that were read are TGTGCCAGCAGCTTCAATGCAAACACAGAAGTCTTC. Its protein is CASSFNANTEVF. The CDR3 reads in full as CASSFNANTEVFF.